This entry features one T cell receptor (beta chain) sequence. The count of this clone is one. Its antigen is currently not known. The record has no base qualities; no much larger clone is one base away. Libraries were constructed by the immunoSEQ multiplex PCR assay. The multiplex PCR relied on a mix of 60 forward primers for TCR Vbeta segments and 13 reverse primers for TCR Jbeta segments. Amplification of the CDR3 region of rearranged TCR beta genes was performed with a multiplex PCR assay on genomic DNA. Amplified TCR beta libraries were sequenced as 87-base-pair reads on the Illumina HiSeq System. The paper's processing steps were these. A later analysis tallied around 80 million unique TCR beta chains across the approximately 670 repertoires, and some 12 million of those chains were shared by two or more donors. Raw reads were error-corrected and collapsed into unique sequences by a nearest-neighbor algorithm in which closely related sequences were merged to remove PCR and sequencing errors. Alignment of CDR3 sequences to IMGT reference sequences was used to assign V, D and J gene segments. Each retained sequence needed at least a six-nucleotide match to both a V gene segment and a J gene segment. A rearrangement was called productive if the CDR3 had no stop codons and remained in frame with V and J, and every other rearrangement was called non-productive. Following IMGT convention, CDR3 was defined as the stretch from the second conserved V-encoded cysteine up to the conserved J-encoded phenylalanine. In an earlier analysis of around 540 of the donors, sequences lacking an unambiguous match to a single V gene segment were excluded. An earlier analysis of under 750 of the donors called V segments functional above 56.7% productive rearrangements and segregating when the between-donor standard deviation exceeded 5%. A statistical classification framework was developed to diagnose cytomegalovirus status using the catalog of TCR beta chain sequences. A later analysis assigned V and J genes by comparing TCR nucleotide sequences with IMGT/GENE-DB human TR gene sequences. A later analysis assigned CDR3 sequences and most-parsimonious VDJ recombination scenarios with the TCRdist pipeline. In a later analysis, each TCR beta chain was defined by its CDR3 amino acid sequence together with its V-gene family, and reads without a unique V-gene family were excluded. In a later analysis, 450 to 600 highly shared, low-generation-probability nucleotide sequences were removed to address suspected cross-contamination and a sequencing artifact. In a later analysis, a clonal expansion index was calculated for each public chain from normalized within-repertoire ranks of inferred template counts. A later analysis computed generation probabilities with a VDJ recombination model fitted to out-of-frame rearrangements, and checked the results against IGoR. In a later analysis, TCR-TCR, TCR-HLA and TCR-CMV co-occurrence was scored with hypergeometric tests, and a repertoire-size bias correction was applied to TCR pairs. False discovery rates were estimated in a later analysis by permuting HLA or CMV assignments 20 times. A later analysis grouped co-occurring TCRs with DBSCAN, adding TCRdist sequence similarity when clustering within HLA-allele-positive subsets. Repertoires with fewer than 30,000 or more than 120,000 public chains were left out of co-occurrence clustering, as were a few repertoires with anomalous nucleotide sharing. Drawn from immuneACCESS, this table holds only the in-frame rearrangements with V and J called that TCRdb kept. Clones are partly lost; checked studies trace under half to an unresolved V gene and leave the rest unexplained. V and J calls and clone size follow that table, whereas D and trimming were derived from the DNA. Recorded for this sample are approximately 160,000 clones; 65% to 70% of them occurred a single time. The ten largest clones take up less than 5% of the sample.

The record originates from a study of cytomegalovirus exposure and HLA in healthy donors (dated by TCRdb to 2016 to 2017). Describing the broader study: An earlier analysis of about 530 of the donors reported approximately 300 Gb of sequence data and approximately 120 million unique TCR beta sequences obtained from 150 million to 200 million T cells. The study used immunosequencing to profile the T cell repertoires of hundreds of subjects and linked those repertoires to cytomegalovirus serostatus. The study aimed to test whether signatures of past pathogen exposure could be identified by cataloging public T cell receptors. Donor age, sex, ethnicity and CMV serostatus were collected together with the repertoire data. A later genetic analysis used genome-wide SNP genotypes for about 65% of the roughly 670 donors, treating that subset as a discovery cohort. Among around 400 genotyped donors of the cohort, an average of around 240,000 unique TCR beta nucleotide sequences was sequenced per donor, of which 15% to 20% were non-productive. HLA typing included class I and class II loci at four-digit resolution. The number of typed donors differed by locus: about 620-640 for A, B, C, DRB1 and DQB1; some 540 for DQA1; approximately 600 for DPA1; and about 450 for DPB1. In addition to the first cohort of roughly 700 subjects, a separate validation cohort of around 110 different subjects was used. All discovery cohort repertoires had been generated using a single sequencing platform. An early release covering about 600 HLA-typed donors comprised about 290 gigabases of sequencing data and tens of millions of unique TCR sequences. A later analysis re-analyzed previously published TCR beta repertoires from 550 to 700 donors and added high-resolution HLA genotyping to study TCR occurrence patterns. To predict cytomegalovirus infection status, the study combined high-throughput TCR immunosequencing, statistical association of individual TCRs with disease status, and machine learning. Four to six DR-DQ haplotypes were handled as single units for association and clustering, since linkage in the cohort was strong. To decide whether each TCR beta V gene segment behaved as functional or pseudogenic, an earlier analysis of several hundred of the donors relied on high-throughput TCR beta sequencing. Rather than drawing on any new phenotypic data, the later analysis identified candidate immune exposures from TCR beta sequences and the way those sequences occurred across donors. Of the roughly 400 genotyped donors, 75% to 85% were placed in the genetic ancestry cluster associated with self-reported Caucasian donors.

In total, roughly 670 healthy bone marrow donors made up the cohort. Cohort members were all nominally healthy when sampled, although unrecorded immune exposures were likely present. The donor was CMV seropositive and was included in the group of 250 to 300 seropositive cohort members. Each donor provided a peripheral blood sample, and peripheral blood mononuclear cells were used for TCR beta sequencing. Genomic DNA was extracted from the blood cell samples with the Qiagen DNeasy Blood Extraction Kit. Overall results and qualifications from the work: A group of highly shared sequence variants was considered likely to be a technical artifact of the sequencing pipeline. In a later genetic analysis, fewer N-insertions in productive TCRs were reported among donors in an Asian-associated ancestry cluster than the roughly 700-donor mean. According to a later analysis, TCR association rates differed among HLA loci, with DRB1 alleles showing the most associated TCRs and HLA-C alleles showing the fewest. The classifier was reported to diagnose cytomegalovirus status with high specificity and sensitivity in both the original and validation cohorts. Several of the top co-occurrence clusters appeared to be linked to parvovirus B19, influenza, CMV and Epstein-Barr virus, according to a later analysis. In vitro tests confirmed that a few of the cytomegalovirus-associated TCR beta chains recognize cytomegalovirus antigens. A later genetic analysis associated a missense DCLRE1C variant with V-gene and J-gene trimming of TCR beta chains, and an independent cohort replicated the association. When HLA alleles, especially DR and DQ, strongly co-occurred, attributing TCR associations to individual alleles was difficult. In a later analysis, most CMV-associated TCR beta chains were found to appear HLA-restricted, with HLA associations seemingly driven largely by CMV exposure. In an earlier analysis of fewer than 750 of the donors, most TCR beta V segments were observed in productive rearrangements about 90% or about 30% of the time, broadly matching IMGT annotations. In a later analysis, HLA-associated TCR beta chains were found to be more clonally expanded and to have lower generation probabilities than equally common non-associated chains. The study listed approximately 150 TCR beta chains as associated with cytomegalovirus. Linkage disequilibrium might explain the correlated functional status among segregating V segments, but an unknown experimental factor could not be excluded. About 17 rarely observed V segments, including chromosome 9 orphons, were excluded from the earlier analysis of a few hundred of the donors because counts were too low. CMV serostatus was the only immune exposure information available for the cohort. HLA typing was unavailable for some donors at each locus, so association tests used only the typed subset. A further reported finding was that TCR beta sequences accurately predicted the HLA-A and HLA-B alleles for most subjects in the first cohort. Most TCR sequences were seen in very few donors, while some public TCRs were found in many individuals. Specific HLA alleles were associated with some 15,000 TCR beta sequences at a false discovery rate of 0.05 in a later analysis. Sequencing depth was assumed to be roughly uniform across donors in the presence/absence analyses, though that assumption may not hold. It was suggested by the authors that the approach could potentially be generalized to other disease states and immunological phenotypes. In this cohort, only TCR beta chains were sequenced, and detectable features were limited by the absence of alpha or paired-chain data.

The sample consisted of PBMCs. This sequence was found in a woman aged 18-29 years in good health and CMV-seropositive.

The CDR3 has the sequence CASSLRLASVSYNEQFF. DNA sequence: TGTGCCAGCAGTTTAAGGTTGGCTAGTGTGTCCTACAATGAGCAGTTCTTC. The V gene is TRBV27 and the J gene is TRBJ2-1, with no reliable assignment of the D segment. Per the germline V gene (reference sequence), MNHEY is the CDR1 and SMNVEV is the CDR2. Spanning cysteine to phenylalanine, the CDR3 consists of 17 amino acids. CDR3 DNA only is kept here, 51 bases in frame from base 1. V and J lose 2 bases and 1 base, and a span of 15 bases separates them.